Listed here are 19 T cell receptor beta chains from one sample, sequenced in a study of blood T cell repertoires in COVID-19. The method was immunoSEQ multiplex PCR; TCRdb's version includes in-frame clones alone and lacks a portion of them. The sample lists around 200,000 clones, around 85% occurring once. Sequencing input: peripheral blood. The receptors originated from a man between 65 and 79 years old with active or convalescent COVID-19.

Notes on this clone: This sample also contains other DNA sequences that code for the same CDR3. The V and J genes are TRBV7-2 and TRBJ1-4; D is unresolved. V was trimmed by 3 bases and J by 5 bases, leaving 7 bases between them. The CDR3 has 13 residues. CDR1 and CDR2 from the germline V gene are SGHTA and FQGNSA. CDR3 DNA sequence: TGTGCCAGCAGCTTGGGAGGGAATGAAAAACTGTTTTTT. This encodes CASSLGGNEKLFF.

This chain links TRBV30 with TRBJ1-5, with unresolved D. CDR1 GTSNPN and CDR2 SVGIG come from the germline V gene (reference sequence). V lost 1 base, J lost 3 bases, and 10 bases lay in between. This CDR3 comprises 14 residues. CDR3 in DNA: TGTGCCTGGAGTGGGCCACAGCTCAATCAGCCCCAGCATTTT. Translated, it gives CAWSGPQLNQPQHF.

The chain joins TRBV5-8 to TRBJ1-6, with D unclear. CDR3 length equals 18 residues. Trimming took 0 bases from V and 6 from J, leaving 19 bases between them. The germline V gene encodes CDR1 SGHTS and CDR2 YDEGEE. CDR3 in amino acids: CASSLALVRGLGNSPLHF. As DNA, the CDR3 is TGTGCCAGCAGCTTGGCTTTGGTACGAGGGCTCGGTAATTCACCCCTCCACTTT. Together with reference TRBV5-8 and TRBJ1-6, the CDR3 gives the full variable domain: EAGVTQSPTHLIKTRGQQATLRCSPISGHTSVYWYQQALGLGLQFLLWYDEGEERNRGNFPPRFSGRQFPNYSSELNVNALELEDSALYLCASSLALVRGLGNSPLHFGNGTRLTVT.

This rearrangement joins TRBV7-9 to TRBJ1-1; 9 positions agree with TRBD1. With 5 bases clipped from V and 3 bases from J, the junction kept 7 bases outside the gene matches. Germline V gene lookup returns CDR1 SEHNR and CDR2 FQNEAQ (reference sequence). CDR3 length: 15 residues. CDR3 amino acids: CASSAGQGYDTEAFF. Written as DNA, the CDR3 is TGTGCCAGCAGCGCTGGACAGGGGTACGACACTGAAGCTTTCTTT.

The CDR3 loop reads CATSSQGLLEAFF. The DNA of the CDR3 is TGTGCCACCAGCAGTCAGGGACTACTTGAAGCTTTCTTT. The chain has TRBV15 and TRBJ1-1; tentatively, D is TRBD1 (5 bases). Deletions cut 3 bases from V and 7 bases from J, with 12 bases between. The germline V gene has CDR1 LNHNV and CDR2 YYDKDF (reference sequence). This CDR3 has 13 amino acids.

The gene calls are TRBV27 and TRBJ1-3; D is possibly TRBD1 (5 bases). V lost 6 bases and J 4 bases, leaving 13 bases between the germline ends. Germline V gene sequence: CDR1 MNHEY, CDR2 SMNVEV (reference sequence). The CDR3 loop spans 14 amino acids. This CDR3 is CASSSRDLGNTIYF. The CDR3 DNA sequence: TGTGCCAGCAGCTCCCGGGACTTAGGAAACACCATATATTTT.

A single count supports this clone. CDR3 protein: CASSIEKTGRPMNEQFF. Written as DNA, the CDR3 is TGTGCCAGTAGTATAGAAAAGACAGGGAGGCCAATGAATGAGCAGTTCTTC. The chain uses TRBV19 and TRBJ2-1, with D perhaps TRBD1 (7 bases). Germline CDR1 and CDR2: LNHDA and SQIVND (reference sequence). This CDR3 comprises 17 residues. V lost 0 bases to trimming and J lost 7 bases, with 19 bases between them.

The chain recombines TRBV12-3 or TRBV12-4 with TRBJ1-5, with 9 bases fitting TRBD1. Trimming took 8 bases from V and 7 from J; bases not matched to a gene: 6. The CDR3 length is 13 residues. Written as DNA, the CDR3 is TGTGCCAGCCGTACAGGGGGCGAGCAGCCCCAGCATTTT. The encoded protein is CASRTGGEQPQHF.

The chain links TRBV9 to TRBJ2-2, with 7 nucleotides matching TRBD1. With 2 bases clipped from V and 7 bases from J, the junction kept 8 bases outside the gene matches. CDR3 length: 15 residues. Germline assignment: CDR1 SGDLS and CDR2 YYNGEE. The CDR3 protein is CASSVTGNRDGELFF. CDR3 DNA sequence: TGTGCCAGCAGCGTGACAGGGAATCGGGACGGGGAGCTGTTTTTT. Complete variable domain (other parts from reference TRBV9 and TRBJ2-2): DSGVTQTPKHLITATGQRVTLRCSPRSGDLSVYWYQQSLDQGLQFLIQYYNGEERAKGNILERFSAQQFPDLHSELNLSSLELGDSALYFCASSVTGNRDGELFFGEGSRLTVL.

The chain employs TRBV18 and TRBJ2-5; tentatively, D is TRBD2 (6 bases). The V end was cut by 3 bases, the J end by 0 bases, with 17 bases between. The CDR3 covers 17 residues. CDR1 KGHSH and CDR2 LQKENI come from the germline V gene. The CDR3 region is CASSPPAGGNDQETQYF. CDR3 coding DNA: TGTGCCAGCTCACCCCCCGCCGGAGGGAACGACCAAGAGACCCAGTACTTC. Supplemented by reference TRBV18 and TRBJ2-5, the full variable domain reads NAGVMQNPRHLVRRRGQEARLRCSPMKGHSHVYWYRQLPEEGLKFMVYLQKENIIDESGMPKERFSAEFPKEGPSILRIQQVVRGDSAAYFCASSPPAGGNDQETQYFGPGTRLLVL.

This sequence joins TRBV18 and TRBJ1-6; TRBD1 is a possible D gene (6 bases). Trimming took 3 bases from V and 7 from J, leaving 10 bases between them. The CDR3 sequence is 14 residues long. Germline V lookup: CDR1 KGHSH, CDR2 LQKENI. DNA of the CDR3: TGTGCCAGCTCACCCGGGACACAAAATTCACCCCTCCACTTT. Translation: CASSPGTQNSPLHF.

The chain links TRBV18 to TRBJ1-5; TRBD1 might be the D (5 bases). Trimming pared 4 bases from V and 6 bases from J, leaving 16 bases between. This CDR3 region has 15 residues. Germline values: CDR1 KGHSH, CDR2 LQKENI. The CDR3 sequence: CASSQNRGDGQPQHF. The CDR3 bases are TGTGCCAGCTCACAGAACCGGGGGGACGGTCAGCCCCAGCATTTT. Supplemented by reference TRBV18 and TRBJ1-5, the full variable domain reads NAGVMQNPRHLVRRRGQEARLRCSPMKGHSHVYWYRQLPEEGLKFMVYLQKENIIDESGMPKERFSAEFPKEGPSILRIQQVVRGDSAAYFCASSQNRGDGQPQHFGDGTRLSIL.

V gene TRBV5-1 combines with J gene TRBJ2-1; TRBD1 matches at 10 bases. Per germline, CDR1 SGHRS and CDR2 YFSETQ. The junction had 7 bases not matched to a gene; V was cut back by 8 bases and J by 2 bases. CDR3 length: 15 amino acids. CDR3 residues: CASIPGQGPYNEQFF. The CDR3 DNA sequence: TGCGCCAGTATACCGGGACAGGGGCCCTACAATGAGCAGTTCTTC.

This sequence joins TRBV18 and TRBJ2-5; weak D call: TRBD1 (6 bases). V lost 4 bases to trimming and J lost 12 bases, with 18 bases between them. Per germline, CDR1 KGHSH and CDR2 LQKENI. This CDR3 comprises 13 residues. The CDR3 here is CASSRTEAREEYF. CDR3 nucleotides: TGTGCCAGCTCACGGACAGAAGCGAGAGAGGAGTACTTC.

The V gene is TRBV7-9, the J gene TRBJ1-3; tentative D call: TRBD1 (5 bases). In germline, CDR1 is SEHNR, CDR2 FQNEAQ (reference sequence). The V and J ends lost 4 bases and 8 bases respectively, with 9 bases between them. The CDR3 consists of 12 residues. The CDR3 is CASSSRAYTIYF. The CDR3 nucleotides read TGTGCCAGCAGCTCCAGGGCTTACACCATATATTTT. The full variable domain, its missing parts supplied by reference TRBV7-9 and TRBJ1-3, is DTGVSQNPRHKITKRGQNVTFRCDPISEHNRLYWYRQTLGQGPEFLTYFQNEAQLEKSRLLSDRFSAERPKGSFSTLEIQRTEQGDSAMYLCASSSRAYTIYFGEGSWLTVV.

The chain joins TRBV4-3 to TRBJ1-1; TRBD1 agrees at 10 bases. CDR3 length equals 16 residues. With 3 bases clipped from V and 6 bases from J, the junction kept 10 bases outside the gene matches. Germline V gives CDR1 LGHNA, CDR2 YSLEER. Here the CDR3 reads CASSHTRQGARPEAFF. CDR3 nucleotides: TGCGCCAGCAGCCACACTCGACAGGGGGCTAGACCTGAAGCTTTCTTT.

V gene TRBV5-1 combines with J gene TRBJ2-7; 7 nucleotides line up with TRBD1. Trimming removed 5 bases from V and 6 bases from J; junction bases left unmatched: 8. The CDR3 has 13 residues. Germline V lookup: CDR1 SGHRS, CDR2 YFSETQ. For the CDR3, the DNA is TGCGCCAGCAGGACAGGGAACGTGGGCGAGCAGTACTTC. It is translated as CASRTGNVGEQYF.

Remarks on this clone: The same CDR3 also results from other DNA sequences found in this sample. The V and J genes are TRBV2 and TRBJ1-1; 7 bases are a match to TRBD1. This CDR3 contains 14 residues. Trimming took 5 bases from V and 0 from J; bases not matched to a gene: 3. Germline values: CDR1 SNHLY, CDR2 FYNNEI. Written as DNA, the CDR3 is TGTGCCAGCAGTCCCGGACAGGTGAACACTGAAGCTTTCTTT. It yields the protein CASSPGQVNTEAFF.

The chain recombines TRBV6-5 with TRBJ1-2, with D tentatively TRBD1 (5 bases). There are 15 residues in the CDR3. Germline values: CDR1 MNHEY, CDR2 SVGAGI. Trimming left V 4 bases short and J 0 bases short, with 12 bases between. The CDR3 sequence is CASSFGGATNYGYTF. The CDR3 DNA follows: TGTGCCAGCAGTTTTGGCGGGGCCACTAACTATGGCTACACCTTC.